This T cell receptor (beta chain) was recovered during a study of blood T cells in healthy people across ages. The V gene's germline CDR1 is KGHDR and CDR2 SFDVKD. This CDR3 has 13 amino acids. Unmatched junction bases numbered 2, after V lost 2 bases and J lost 7 bases. Study-level results: It was held that the diversity estimates obtained from one million T cells were underestimates.

Primed by a sample-barcoded 5' primer and a J-beta primer mix, a second PCR proceeded for about 6 to 12 cycles. One entry per CDR3 protein results from TCRdb running MiXCR on the 5' RACE reads. The repertoire holds fewer than 800,000 distinct CDR3 sequences, with 25% as singletons. This clonotype was seen a few times. What it binds is unknown. A further study also used this sample, focusing on T cells of mothers and their children. As reported in that work: In each mother, TCR beta CDR3 reads exceeded 9.5 million; in each child, they numbered a few million. Related mother-child pairs showed slightly, non-significantly higher overlap than unrelated pairs.

The chain links TRBV24-1 to TRBJ1-2; 8 bases line up with TRBD1. The receptor was derived from a boy aged 5-17 years in good health. The sequencing sample was made of blood. The CDR3 loop is CATSDSDRGGYTF. The CDR3 coding sequence is TGTGCCACCAGTGATTCCGACAGGGGTGGCTACACCTTC.